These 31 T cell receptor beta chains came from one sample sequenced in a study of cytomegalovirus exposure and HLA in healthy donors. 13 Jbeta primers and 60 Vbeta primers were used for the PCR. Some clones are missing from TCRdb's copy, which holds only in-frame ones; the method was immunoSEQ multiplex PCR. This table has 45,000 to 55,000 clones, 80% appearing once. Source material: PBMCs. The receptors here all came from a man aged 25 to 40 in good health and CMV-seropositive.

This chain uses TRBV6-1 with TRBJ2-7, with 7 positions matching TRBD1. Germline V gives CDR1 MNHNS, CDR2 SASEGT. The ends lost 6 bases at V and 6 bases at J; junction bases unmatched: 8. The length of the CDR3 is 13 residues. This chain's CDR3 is CASRPQGVFEQYF. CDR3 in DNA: TGTGCCAGCAGACCTCAGGGGGTCTTCGAGCAGTACTTC.

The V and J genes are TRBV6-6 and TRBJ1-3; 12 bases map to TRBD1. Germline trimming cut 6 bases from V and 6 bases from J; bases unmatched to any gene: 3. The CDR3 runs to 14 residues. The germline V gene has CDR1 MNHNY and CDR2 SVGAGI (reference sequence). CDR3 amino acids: CASRGTGGVNTIYF. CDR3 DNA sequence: TGTGCCAGCAGAGGGACAGGGGGCGTAAACACCATATATTTT.

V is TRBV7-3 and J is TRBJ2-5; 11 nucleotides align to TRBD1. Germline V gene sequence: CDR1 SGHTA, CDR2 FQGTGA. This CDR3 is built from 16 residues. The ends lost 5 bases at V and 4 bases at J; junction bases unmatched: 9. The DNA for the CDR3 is TGTGCCAGCAGCCCACGGTCTGGGACAGGGGGAGAGACCCAGTACTTC. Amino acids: CASSPRSGTGGETQYF.

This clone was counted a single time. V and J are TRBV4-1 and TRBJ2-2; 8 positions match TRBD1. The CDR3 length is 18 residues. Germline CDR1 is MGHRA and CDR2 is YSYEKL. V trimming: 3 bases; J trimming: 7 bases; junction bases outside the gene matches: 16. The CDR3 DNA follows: TGCGCCAGCAGCCAGCCATTGCCGGGACAGGCGAGGGGCGGGGAGCTGTTTTTT. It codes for CASSQPLPGQARGGELFF.

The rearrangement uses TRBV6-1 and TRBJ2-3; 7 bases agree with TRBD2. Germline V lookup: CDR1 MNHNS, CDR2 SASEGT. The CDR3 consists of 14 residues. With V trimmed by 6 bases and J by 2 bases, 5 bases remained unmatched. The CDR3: CASRRLAPTDTQYF. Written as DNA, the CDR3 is TGTGCCAGCAGAAGACTAGCACCCACAGATACGCAGTATTTT.

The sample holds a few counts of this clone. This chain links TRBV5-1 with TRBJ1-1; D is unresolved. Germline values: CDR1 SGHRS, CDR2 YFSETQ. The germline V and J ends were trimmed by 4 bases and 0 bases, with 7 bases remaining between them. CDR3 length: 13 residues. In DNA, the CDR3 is TGCGCCAGCAGCCCCGTAATGAACACTGAAGCTTTCTTT. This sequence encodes CASSPVMNTEAFF.

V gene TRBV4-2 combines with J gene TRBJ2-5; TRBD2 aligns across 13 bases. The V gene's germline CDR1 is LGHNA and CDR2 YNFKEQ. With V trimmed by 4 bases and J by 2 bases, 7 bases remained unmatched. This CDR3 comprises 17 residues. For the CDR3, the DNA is TGTGCCAGCAGCCGTTCGACTAGCGGGGGGATACAAGAGACCCAGTACTTC. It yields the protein CASSRSTSGGIQETQYF.

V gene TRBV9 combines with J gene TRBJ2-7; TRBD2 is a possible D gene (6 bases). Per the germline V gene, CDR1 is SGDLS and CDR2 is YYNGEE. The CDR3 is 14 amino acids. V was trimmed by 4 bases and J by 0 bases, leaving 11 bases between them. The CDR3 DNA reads TGTGCCAGCAGCACCGCTAGCGACTCCTACGAGCAGTACTTC. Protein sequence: CASSTASDSYEQYF.

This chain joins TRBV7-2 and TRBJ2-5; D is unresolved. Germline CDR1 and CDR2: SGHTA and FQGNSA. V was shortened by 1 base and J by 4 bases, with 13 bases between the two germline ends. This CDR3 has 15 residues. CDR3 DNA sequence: TGTGCCAGCAGCTTAGGCTCTGCCGCAGGAGAGACCCAGTACTTC. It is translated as CASSLGSAAGETQYF.

In DNA, the CDR3 is TGTGCCAGCAGTGCGGACAGGGGTGGCACAGATACGCAGTATTTT. Residues: CASSADRGGTDTQYF. The V gene is TRBV6-4, the J gene TRBJ2-3; 9 nucleotides match TRBD1. Germline loops: CDR1 MRHNA, CDR2 SNTAGT. The CDR3 length is 15 residues. J was trimmed by 1 base and V by 4 bases; bases with no gene match: 3.

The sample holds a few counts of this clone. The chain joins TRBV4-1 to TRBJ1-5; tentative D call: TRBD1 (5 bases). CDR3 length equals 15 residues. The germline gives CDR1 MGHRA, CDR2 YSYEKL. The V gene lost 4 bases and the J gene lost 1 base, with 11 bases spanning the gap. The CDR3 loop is CASSPSDTSNQPQHF. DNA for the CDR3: TGCGCCAGCAGCCCGTCGGACACGAGCAATCAGCCCCAGCATTTT.

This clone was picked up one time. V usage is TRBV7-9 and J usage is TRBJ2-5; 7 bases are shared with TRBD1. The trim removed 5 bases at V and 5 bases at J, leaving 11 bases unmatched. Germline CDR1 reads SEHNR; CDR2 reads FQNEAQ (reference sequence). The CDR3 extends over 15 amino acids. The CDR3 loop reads CASSHYNRGEETQYF. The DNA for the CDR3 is TGTGCCAGCAGCCACTATAACAGGGGAGAGGAGACCCAGTACTTC. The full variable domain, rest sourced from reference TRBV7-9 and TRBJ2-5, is DTGVSQNPRHKITKRGQNVTFRCDPISEHNRLYWYRQTLGQGPEFLTYFQNEAQLEKSRLLSDRFSAERPKGSFSTLEIQRTEQGDSAMYLCASSHYNRGEETQYFGPGTRLLVL.

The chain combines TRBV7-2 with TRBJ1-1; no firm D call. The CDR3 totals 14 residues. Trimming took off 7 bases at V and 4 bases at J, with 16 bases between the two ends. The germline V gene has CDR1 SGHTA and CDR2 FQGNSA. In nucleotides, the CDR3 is TGTGCCAGCAAAACCTCCCGGGAGCCCACTGAAGCTTTCTTT. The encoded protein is CASKTSREPTEAFF.

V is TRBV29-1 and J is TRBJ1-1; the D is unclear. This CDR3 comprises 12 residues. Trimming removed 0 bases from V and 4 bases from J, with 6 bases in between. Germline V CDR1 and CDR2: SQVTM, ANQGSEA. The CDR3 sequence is CSVEDELTEAFF. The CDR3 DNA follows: TGCAGCGTTGAAGATGAGCTCACTGAAGCTTTCTTT.

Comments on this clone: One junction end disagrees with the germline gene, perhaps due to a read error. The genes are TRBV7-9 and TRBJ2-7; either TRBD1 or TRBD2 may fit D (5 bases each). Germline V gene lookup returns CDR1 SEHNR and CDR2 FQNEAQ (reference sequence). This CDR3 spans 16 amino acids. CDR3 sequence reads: CSSSLARDSGSYEQYF. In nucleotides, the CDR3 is TGTTCCAGCAGCTTAGCGCGAGACAGTGGGTCCTACGAGCAGTACTTC. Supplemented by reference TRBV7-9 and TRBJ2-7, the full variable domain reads DTGVSQNPRHKITKRGQNVTFRCDPISEHNRLYWYRQTLGQGPEFLTYFQNEAQLEKSRLLSDRFSAERPKGSFSTLEIQRTEQGDSAMYLCSSSLARDSGSYEQYFGPGTRLTVT.

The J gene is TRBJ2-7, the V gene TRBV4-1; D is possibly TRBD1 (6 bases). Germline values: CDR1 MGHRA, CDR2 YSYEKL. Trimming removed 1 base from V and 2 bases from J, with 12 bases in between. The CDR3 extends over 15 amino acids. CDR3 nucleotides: TGCGCCAGCAGCCAAGGACAGGCGCTAACCTACGAGCAGTACTTC. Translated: CASSQGQALTYEQYF.

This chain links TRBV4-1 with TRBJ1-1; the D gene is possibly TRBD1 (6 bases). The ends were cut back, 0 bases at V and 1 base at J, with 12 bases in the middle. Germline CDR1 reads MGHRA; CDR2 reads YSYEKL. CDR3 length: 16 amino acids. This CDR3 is CASSQDWGPPNTEAFF. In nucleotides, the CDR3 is TGCGCCAGCAGCCAAGATTGGGGGCCCCCGAACACTGAAGCTTTCTTT.

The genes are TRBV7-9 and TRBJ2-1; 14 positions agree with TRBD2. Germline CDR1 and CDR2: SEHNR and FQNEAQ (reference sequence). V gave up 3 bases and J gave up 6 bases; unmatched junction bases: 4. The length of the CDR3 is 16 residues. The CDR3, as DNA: TGTGCCAGCAGCTTGGGACTAGCGGGGGCCATCAATGAGCAGTTCTTC. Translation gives CASSLGLAGAINEQFF.

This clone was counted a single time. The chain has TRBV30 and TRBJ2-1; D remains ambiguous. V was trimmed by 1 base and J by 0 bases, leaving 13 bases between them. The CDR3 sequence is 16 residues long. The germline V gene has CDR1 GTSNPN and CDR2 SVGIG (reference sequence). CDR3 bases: TGTGCCTGGAGTGGATTCGGGTATAGCTCCTACAATGAGCAGTTCTTC. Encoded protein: CAWSGFGYSSYNEQFF.

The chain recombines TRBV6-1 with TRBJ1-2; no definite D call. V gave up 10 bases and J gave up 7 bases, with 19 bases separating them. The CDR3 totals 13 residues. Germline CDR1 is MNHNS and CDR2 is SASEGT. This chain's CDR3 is CAIAREGVSGYTF. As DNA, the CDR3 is TGTGCCATCGCCCGTGAGGGCGTATCTGGCTACACCTTC.

CDR3 region: CASSLKQGGLAGYTF. The CDR3 DNA is TGTGCCAGCAGCTTAAAGCAGGGCGGATTAGCTGGCTACACCTTC. V gene TRBV7-8 combines with J gene TRBJ1-2, with D possibly TRBD1 on 5 matching bases. CDR3 length equals 15 residues. V was shortened by 2 bases and J by 7 bases, with 17 bases between the two germline ends. Germline values: CDR1 SGHVS, CDR2 FQNEAQ.

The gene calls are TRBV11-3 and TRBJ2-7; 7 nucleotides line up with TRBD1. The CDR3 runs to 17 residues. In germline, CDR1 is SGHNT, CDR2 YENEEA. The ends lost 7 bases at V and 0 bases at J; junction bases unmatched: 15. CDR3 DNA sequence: TGTGCCAGCATCCAAATTGTCCCGGACAGGAGCTCCTACGAGCAGTACTTC. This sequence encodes CASIQIVPDRSSYEQYF.

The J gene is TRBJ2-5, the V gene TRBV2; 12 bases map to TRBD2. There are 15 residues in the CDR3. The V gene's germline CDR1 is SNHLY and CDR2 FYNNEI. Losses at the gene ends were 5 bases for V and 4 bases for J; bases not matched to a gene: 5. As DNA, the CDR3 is TGTGCCAGCAGTTTCGGACTAGCGGGGCGAGAGACCCAGTACTTC. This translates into CASSFGLAGRETQYF.

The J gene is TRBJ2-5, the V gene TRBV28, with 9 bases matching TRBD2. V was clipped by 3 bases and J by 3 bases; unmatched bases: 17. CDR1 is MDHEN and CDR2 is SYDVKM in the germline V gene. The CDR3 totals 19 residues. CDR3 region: CASSLPPGGSGGKEETQYF. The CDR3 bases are TGTGCCAGCAGTTTGCCCCCCGGAGGGAGCGGGGGGAAGGAAGAGACCCAGTACTTC. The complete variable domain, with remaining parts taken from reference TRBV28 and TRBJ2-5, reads DVKVTQSSRYLVKRTGEKVFLECVQDMDHENMFWYRQDPGLGLRLIYFSYDVKMKEKGDIPEGYSVSREKKERFSLILESASTNQTSMYLCASSLPPGGSGGKEETQYFGPGTRLLVL.

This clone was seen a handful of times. In nucleotides, the CDR3 is TGTGCCAGCTCACCAGGGGCAGGGAACACTGAAGCTTTCTTT. It codes for CASSPGAGNTEAFF. V usage is TRBV18 and J usage is TRBJ1-1, with D perhaps matching TRBD1 (5 bases). Trimming took 2 bases from V and 1 from J, leaving 8 bases between them. The CDR3 extends over 14 amino acids. CDR1 and CDR2 (germline): KGHSH, LQKENI. Full variable domain (remainder filled in from reference TRBV18 and TRBJ1-1): NAGVMQNPRHLVRRRGQEARLRCSPMKGHSHVYWYRQLPEEGLKFMVYLQKENIIDESGMPKERFSAEFPKEGPSILRIQQVVRGDSAAYFCASSPGAGNTEAFFGQGTRLTVV.

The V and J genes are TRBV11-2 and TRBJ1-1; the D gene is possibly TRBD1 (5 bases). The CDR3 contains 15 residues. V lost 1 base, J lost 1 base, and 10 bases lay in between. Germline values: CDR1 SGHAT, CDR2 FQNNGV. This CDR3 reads CASSLGTLRNTEAFF. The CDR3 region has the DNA TGTGCCAGCAGCTTAGGGACATTGAGGAACACTGAAGCTTTCTTT.

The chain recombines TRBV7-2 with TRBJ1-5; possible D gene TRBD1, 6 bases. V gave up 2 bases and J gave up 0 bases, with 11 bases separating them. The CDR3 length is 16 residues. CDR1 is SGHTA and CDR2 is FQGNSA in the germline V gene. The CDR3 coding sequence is TGTGCCAGCAGCTTAAGGGGGGGGTATAGCAATCAGCCCCAGCATTTT. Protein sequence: CASSLRGGYSNQPQHF.

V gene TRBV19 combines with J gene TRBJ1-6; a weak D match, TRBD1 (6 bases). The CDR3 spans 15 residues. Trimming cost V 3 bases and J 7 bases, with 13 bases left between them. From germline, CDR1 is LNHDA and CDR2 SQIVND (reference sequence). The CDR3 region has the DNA TGTGCCAGTAGTATTGCACAGGGACCCAATTCACCCCTCCACTTT. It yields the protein CASSIAQGPNSPLHF.

The CDR3 loop reads CASSAQGKEDQPQHF. As DNA, the CDR3 is TGCGCCAGCAGTGCACAGGGAAAGGAGGACCAGCCCCAGCATTTT. This chain uses TRBV10-2 with TRBJ1-5; tentative D call: TRBD1 (6 bases). There are 15 residues in the CDR3. Germline lookup yields CDR1 WSHSY and CDR2 SAAADI. V was shortened by 4 bases and J by 7 bases, with 17 bases between the two germline ends.

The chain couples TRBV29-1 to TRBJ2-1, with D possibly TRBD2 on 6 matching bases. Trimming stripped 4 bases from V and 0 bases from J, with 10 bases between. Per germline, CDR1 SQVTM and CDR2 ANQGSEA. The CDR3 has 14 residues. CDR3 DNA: TGCAGCGTTGTGCTAGCGCTCTCCTACAATGAGCAGTTCTTC. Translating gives CSVVLALSYNEQFF.

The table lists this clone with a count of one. The CDR3 DNA is TGTGCCAGCAGTTATCGCGAGCGGGGTTTCAACAATGAGCAGTTCTTC. Encoded protein: CASSYRERGFNNEQFF. V and J are TRBV6-6 and TRBJ2-1; 7 nucleotides match TRBD2. Germline-derived CDR1 and CDR2 are MNHNY and SVGAGI (reference sequence). With V trimmed by 3 bases and J by 5 bases, 10 bases remained unmatched. This CDR3 comprises 16 residues.